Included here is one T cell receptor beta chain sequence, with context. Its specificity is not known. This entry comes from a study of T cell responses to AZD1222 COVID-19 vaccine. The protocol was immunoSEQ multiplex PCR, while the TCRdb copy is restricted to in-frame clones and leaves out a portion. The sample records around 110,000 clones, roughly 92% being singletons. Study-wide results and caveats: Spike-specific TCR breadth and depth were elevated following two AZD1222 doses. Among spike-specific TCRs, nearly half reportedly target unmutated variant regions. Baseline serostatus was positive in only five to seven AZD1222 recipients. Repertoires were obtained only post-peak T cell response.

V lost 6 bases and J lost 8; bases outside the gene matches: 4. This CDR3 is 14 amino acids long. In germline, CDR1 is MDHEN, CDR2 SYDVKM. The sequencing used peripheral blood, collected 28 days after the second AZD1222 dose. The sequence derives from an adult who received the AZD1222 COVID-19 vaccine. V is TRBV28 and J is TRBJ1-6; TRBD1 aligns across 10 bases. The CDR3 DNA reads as TGTGCCAGCAGCAAGACAGGGGGCCATTCACCCCTCCACTTT. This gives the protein CASSKTGGHSPLHF.